The 8 T cell receptor beta chains below come from one sample, sequenced in a study of control samples from healthy donors and cancer patients. Sequenced by immunoSEQ multiplex PCR; TCRdb stores in-frame clones only, minus some. The table records 400,000 to 450,000 clones, more than 80% of them present only once. The sequenced sample consisted of PBMCs. All receptors derive from a man aged 40-55 years with head and neck cancer.

The chain couples TRBV7-9 to TRBJ1-3; D is ambiguous. CDR1 SEHNR and CDR2 FQNEAQ come from the germline V gene (reference sequence). The CDR3 is 16 amino acids. Trimming shortened V by 0 bases and J by 0 bases, and 9 bases separated the two germline ends. This CDR3 is CASSLATTFSGNTIYF. The CDR3 DNA is TGTGCCAGCAGCTTAGCGACAACCTTCTCTGGAAACACCATATATTTT.

The rearrangement uses TRBV7-8 and TRBJ2-5; TRBD2 matches at 9 bases. Germline V gives CDR1 SGHVS, CDR2 FQNEAQ. Trimming cost V 0 bases and J 4 bases; bases outside gene matches: 9. This CDR3 has 17 amino acids. The DNA for the CDR3 is TGTGCCAGCAGCTTAGCTACCCTAGCGGGGATAGTAGAGACCCAGTACTTC. It encodes CASSLATLAGIVETQYF.

The rearrangement uses TRBV5-6 and TRBJ1-2; 7 bases line up with TRBD1. Losses at the gene ends were 5 bases for V and 0 bases for J; bases not matched to a gene: 13. Germline loops: CDR1 SGHDT, CDR2 YYEEEE. The CDR3 length is 17 residues. CDR3 DNA sequence: TGTGCCAGCAGAGCAGGCGAAGTGGGACAGACTAACTATGGCTACACCTTC. Protein product: CASRAGEVGQTNYGYTF.

The chain is built from TRBV9 and TRBJ1-2; D not resolved. CDR1 is SGDLS and CDR2 is YYNGEE in the germline V gene. The V gene lost 0 bases and the J gene lost 8 bases, with 14 bases spanning the gap. CDR3 length: 14 amino acids. CDR3 residues: CASSVGTGDGGYTF. The CDR3 region has the DNA TGTGCCAGCAGCGTAGGGACCGGGGATGGAGGCTACACCTTC. Drawing the rest from reference TRBV9 and TRBJ1-2, the complete variable domain is DSGVTQTPKHLITATGQRVTLRCSPRSGDLSVYWYQQSLDQGLQFLIQYYNGEERAKGNILERFSAQQFPDLHSELNLSSLELGDSALYFCASSVGTGDGGYTFGSGTRLTVV.

CDR3 sequence: CAWSQGIGTDTQYF. DNA for the CDR3: TGTGCCTGGAGTCAAGGAATCGGCACAGATACGCAGTATTTT. The chain recombines TRBV30 with TRBJ2-3; D unresolved. Germline V gene data show CDR1 as GTSNPN and CDR2 as SVGIG (reference sequence). V was clipped by 2 bases and J by 1 base, with 10 bases between them. The CDR3 spans 14 residues. Full variable domain (rest looked up from reference TRBV30 and TRBJ2-3): SQTIHQWPATLVQPVGSPLSLECTVEGTSNPNLYWYRQAAGRGLQLLFYSVGIGQISSEVPQNLSASRPQDRQFILSSKKLLLSDSGFYLCAWSQGIGTDTQYFGPGTRLTVL.

This clone was picked up a small number of times. The rearrangement uses TRBV28 and TRBJ1-2, with D tentatively TRBD1 (6 bases). CDR1 is MDHEN and CDR2 is SYDVKM in the germline V gene. The CDR3 contains 15 residues. V lost 6 bases, J lost 4 bases, and 18 bases lay in between. CDR3 loop: CASSMVGQGTYGYTF. The DNA for the CDR3 is TGTGCCAGCAGCATGGTGGGGCAGGGGACCTATGGCTACACCTTC.

The gene calls are TRBV5-1 and TRBJ2-5; D possibly corresponds to TRBD1 (6 bases). Germline loops: CDR1 SGHRS, CDR2 YFSETQ. There are 13 residues in the CDR3. V lost 7 bases and J lost 5, with 15 bases in between. The CDR3 here is CASGPGGEETQYF. The CDR3 coding sequence is TGCGCCAGCGGGCCTGGGGGCGAGGAGACCCAGTACTTC.

This clone was counted a few times. The rearrangement joins TRBV11-2 to TRBJ1-5; D perhaps matches TRBD1 (5 bases). The germline V gene encodes CDR1 SGHAT and CDR2 FQNNGV. V lost 3 bases to trimming and J lost 4 bases, with 10 bases between them. The CDR3 has 14 amino acids. The CDR3 loop is CASSFWGDNQPQHF. In nucleotides, the CDR3 is TGTGCCAGCAGCTTCTGGGGGGATAATCAGCCCCAGCATTTT.